There are a few counts of the clone carrying this T cell receptor (beta chain). Its target is not known. CDR1 and CDR2 from the germline V gene are SQVTM and ANQGSEA. Deletions cut 4 bases from V and 9 bases from J, with 19 bases between. The CDR3 contains 14 residues. The source of the sample is a study of regulatory T cells in long-lasting Graves disease. Study-wide points: Under persistent disease, TRBV28, TRBJ1-2 and TRBJ2-5 were used preferentially.

Libraries of TCR beta came from iRepertoire HTBI primers plus Arm-PCR of CDR3 regions. TCRdb analysed the multiplex PCR reads with MiXCR anew, one entry per CDR3 protein. Of roughly 420,000 distinct CDR3 sequences in the sample, approximately 15% are singletons; the top ten hold 17%. Sample time point: newly diagnosed GD, antithyroid drugs for less than 3 months. Making the TCR library involved RNA that had been extracted from PBMCs. Criteria from the American Thyroid Association guidelines were applied to diagnose Graves' disease. The data were also submitted as part of a second study, on T cells in Graves' hyperthyroidism and ophthalmopathy. That source notes: Not enrolled were patients with uncontrolled infection, other autoimmune disease, pregnancy or lactation.

This chain joins TRBV29-1 and TRBJ2-1; D perhaps matches TRBD2 (6 bases). The sequence was obtained from a woman aged 45 to 65 with Graves disease. Sequenced here: peripheral blood mononuclear cells (PBMCs), sampled at new diagnosis, from a patient treated with antithyroid drugs. Here the CDR3 DNA reads TGCAGCGTTGGCTCGGACTACGAGTGGACTGAGCAGTTCTTC. Amino acids: CSVGSDYEWTEQFF.